The 8 T cell receptor beta chains in this list originate from one sample, sequenced in a study of T cell responses to AZD1222 COVID-19 vaccine. The assay was immunoSEQ multiplex PCR, and TCRdb's table has in-frame clones only and misses some. The table lists 55,000 to 75,000 clones, around 85% of them singletons. The starting material was peripheral blood, obtained on day 0 of AZD1222 vaccination. The receptors derive from an adult in good health.

CDR3 nucleotide sequence: TGTGCCAGCAGCTCATATCCGGGACAGGATTCCCATGGCTACACCTTC. This codes for CASSSYPGQDSHGYTF. The chain uses TRBV7-9 and TRBJ1-2; 8 bases match TRBD1. Germline loops: CDR1 SEHNR, CDR2 FQNEAQ (reference sequence). The CDR3 extends over 16 amino acids. V lost 4 bases, J lost 6 bases, and 13 bases stayed unmatched.

This rearrangement joins TRBV9 to TRBJ2-2; D remains unclear. CDR3 length: 15 amino acids. Germline CDR1 reads SGDLS; CDR2 reads YYNGEE. Between the trimmed V and J ends, which lost 0 bases and 7 bases, there was a span of 13 bases. CDR3 bases: TGTGCCAGCAGCGTAGTCCCCACAGTAGGCGGGGAGCTGTTTTTT. It yields the protein CASSVVPTVGGELFF.

The chain links TRBV11-3 to TRBJ2-1; 7 bases line up with TRBD2. The CDR3 has 18 amino acids. Germline loops: CDR1 SGHNT, CDR2 YENEEA. J lost 2 bases, V lost 1 base, and 11 bases had no gene match. This CDR3 is CASSLAPASSGTYNEQFF. CDR3 sequence (DNA): TGTGCCAGCAGCTTAGCCCCCGCGTCTAGCGGAACCTACAATGAGCAGTTCTTC.

The J gene is TRBJ2-7, the V gene TRBV19; D possibly corresponds to TRBD2 (6 bases). V was trimmed by 11 bases and J by 4 bases, leaving 18 bases between them. Germline V lookup: CDR1 LNHDA, CDR2 SQIVND (reference sequence). The CDR3 runs 13 residues. The CDR3 loop is CASARRDVYEQYF. CDR3 DNA: TGTGCCTCGGCGAGGCGGGATGTTTACGAGCAGTACTTC.

The V and J genes are TRBV7-8 and TRBJ1-6; 11 bases match TRBD1. The junction had 6 bases not matched to a gene; V was cut back by 0 bases and J by 5 bases. Germline CDR1 is SGHVS and CDR2 is FQNEAQ. The CDR3 totals 18 residues. CDR3 coding DNA: TGTGCCAGCAGCTTAGCCCCGGGACAGGGGGGTAATAATTCACCCCTCCACTTT. Translation gives CASSLAPGQGGNNSPLHF.

The rearrangement uses TRBV14 and TRBJ2-7; 8 bases are a match to TRBD1. The germline V gene encodes CDR1 SGHDN and CDR2 FVKESK. The CDR3 loop spans 13 amino acids. The J segment lost 6 bases and the V segment lost 1 base, leaving 2 bases of the junction unmatched. This CDR3 reads CASSQGQGTEQYF. CDR3 in DNA: TGTGCCAGCAGCCAAGGACAGGGGACCGAGCAGTACTTC. The complete variable domain, with remaining parts taken from reference TRBV14 and TRBJ2-7, reads EAGVTQFPSHSVIEKGQTVTLRCDPISGHDNLYWYRRVMGKEIKFLLHFVKESKQDESGMPNNRFLAERTGGTYSTLKVQPAELEDSGVYFCASSQGQGTEQYFGPGTRLTVT.

V is TRBV11-1 and J is TRBJ2-2; no reliable D call. Trimming shortened V by 7 bases and J by 5 bases, and 5 bases separated the two germline ends. The CDR3 covers 11 residues. In germline, CDR1 is SGHAT, CDR2 FQDESV (reference sequence). The CDR3 coding sequence is TGTGCCAGCACGAGGACCGGGGAGCTGTTTTTT. Its translation: CASTRTGELFF.

Here the CDR3 reads CASSYTTGAMNTEAFF. CDR3 sequence (DNA): TGTGCCAGCAGCTATACCACAGGGGCCATGAACACTGAAGCTTTCTTT. J is TRBJ1-1 and V is TRBV9; 7 nucleotides align to TRBD1. Germline-derived CDR1 and CDR2 are SGDLS and YYNGEE. The CDR3 runs to 16 residues. V lost 4 bases to trimming and J lost 0 bases; unmatched junction nucleotides: 9. Full variable domain (rest looked up from reference TRBV9 and TRBJ1-1): DSGVTQTPKHLITATGQRVTLRCSPRSGDLSVYWYQQSLDQGLQFLIQYYNGEERAKGNILERFSAQQFPDLHSELNLSSLELGDSALYFCASSYTTGAMNTEAFFGQGTRLTVV.